This TCR beta chain comes out of a study of PD-1 blockade in classical Hodgkin lymphoma. Findings and caveats of the study: It was among complete responders that baseline diversity resembled that of newly diagnosed patients.

As to this clone: Its antigen is currently unknown.

The CDR3 length is 17 residues. The germline V gene has CDR1 SGHTA and CDR2 FQGNSA. The V gene lost 0 bases and the J gene lost 3 bases, with 15 bases spanning the gap. Clones were sequenced by immunoSEQ multiplex PCR, and TCRdb holds only the in-frame ones, with some missing. The sample has approximately 60,000 clones, more than 70% seen once; the top ten hold approximately 12%. All the patients suffered relapse after autologous stem cell transplantation, and brentuximab vedotin exposure differed. Classifying best responses yielded complete response, partial response or progressive disease. The source was peripheral blood mononuclear cells (PBMCs), collected at baseline. The origin of this receptor is a human donor with classical Hodgkin lymphoma. This chain connects TRBV7-2 to TRBJ1-5; TRBD1 is a possible D gene (6 bases). The CDR3 region has the DNA TGTGCCAGCAGCTTAGCGTCAACGGGGGGCTTCAATCAGCCCCAGCATTTT. This sequence encodes CASSLASTGGFNQPQHF.